This is a list of T cell receptor beta chains from one sample in a study of CXCR3-negative and CXCR3-positive naive CD8 T cells. TCRdb reprocessed the 5' RACE reads; each CDR3 protein has one entry and no DNA is given. This sample lists about 41,000 distinct CDR3 sequences; its ten largest clones have around 2%. Source material: naive CXCR3- CD8+ T cells from blood. These receptors originate from a human donor in good health. Some clones in this sample may be carry-over from other donors' samples. The CDR3 runs from the conserved cysteine through the conserved F or W.

j_gene,v_gene,CDR3aa
TRBJ1-6,TRBV10-3,CAITLTVSPLHF
TRBJ2-6,TRBV7-3,CASSLTVSGSGANVLTF
TRBJ2-2,TRBV11-2,CASSLVPRLAGRANTGELFF
TRBJ2-7,TRBV5-1,CASSLEGYEQYF
TRBJ1-1,TRBV11-2,CASSPSPVLEAFF
TRBJ1-1,TRBV10-3,CAITGTGGTEAFF
TRBJ1-2,TRBV7-9,CASSHPGDPSGYTF
TRBJ2-1,TRBV2,CARAKGGSYNEQFF
TRBJ2-7,TRBV28,CASSLVNTYEQYF
TRBJ2-7,TRBV14,CASSQDTSGSRYEQYF